Listed below are T cell receptor beta chains from one sample, sequenced in a study of Ad26.COV2.S vaccination and SARS-CoV-2 variants. The table came from immunoSEQ multiplex PCR; TCRdb's copy has only in-frame clones and leaves some out. The repertoire holds a few hundred thousand clones, with 90% as singletons. The sequences come from peripheral blood, collected in a trial of Ad26.COV2.S vaccine versus placebo. These receptors all come from a person aged 18 to 59 who received the Ad26.COV2.S COVID-19 vaccine or a placebo. The conserved cysteine and the conserved F or W are not part of the CDR3 here.

J: TRBJ1-6
V: TRBV5-1
CDR3: ASSLGFQGASYNSPLH

J: TRBJ2-5
V: TRBV12-5
CDR3: ASAPIRLSQETQY

J: TRBJ1-5
V: TRBV18
CDR3: ASSPPMGGGNQPQH

J: TRBJ1-1
V: TRBV6-2/TRBV6-3
CDR3: ASSYPHLSAF

J: TRBJ1-4
V: TRBV9
CDR3: ASSVTGTINEKLF

J: TRBJ2-2
V: TRBV14
CDR3: ASSQRGLANTGELF

J: TRBJ1-2
V: TRBV18
CDR3: ASSRGQVNDYGYT

J: TRBJ2-1
V: TRBV2
CDR3: ASSVGSYNEQF

J: TRBJ1-1
V: TRBV7-3
CDR3: ASSQGRTDTEAF

J: TRBJ2-6
V: TRBV28
CDR3: ASSLTGGRGASGANVLT

J: TRBJ2-3
V: TRBV20-1
CDR3: SAGEDTQY

J: TRBJ1-1
V: TRBV19
CDR3: ASSMWANTEAF

J: TRBJ2-1
V: TRBV4-3
CDR3: ASSQDGRTGDLLF

J: TRBJ2-1
V: TRBV4-1
CDR3: ASSQEGRSSYNEQF

J: TRBJ1-2
V: TRBV5-4
CDR3: ASRPTGVGYT

J: TRBJ1-2
V: TRBV7-9
CDR3: ASSSSWRTYGYT

J: TRBJ1-4
V: TRBV11-3
CDR3: ASSDSGEKLF

J: TRBJ2-1
V: TRBV7-6
CDR3: ASSLVPGAYNEQF

J: TRBJ1-6
V: TRBV3-1/TRBV3-2
CDR3: ASSQGGNNSPLH

J: TRBJ2-7
V: TRBV6-2/TRBV6-3
CDR3: ASSTAVAYEQY

J: TRBJ1-6
V: TRBV5-1
CDR3: ASSLDWGSPLH

J: TRBJ2-7
V: TRBV29-1
CDR3: SATGQVYEQY